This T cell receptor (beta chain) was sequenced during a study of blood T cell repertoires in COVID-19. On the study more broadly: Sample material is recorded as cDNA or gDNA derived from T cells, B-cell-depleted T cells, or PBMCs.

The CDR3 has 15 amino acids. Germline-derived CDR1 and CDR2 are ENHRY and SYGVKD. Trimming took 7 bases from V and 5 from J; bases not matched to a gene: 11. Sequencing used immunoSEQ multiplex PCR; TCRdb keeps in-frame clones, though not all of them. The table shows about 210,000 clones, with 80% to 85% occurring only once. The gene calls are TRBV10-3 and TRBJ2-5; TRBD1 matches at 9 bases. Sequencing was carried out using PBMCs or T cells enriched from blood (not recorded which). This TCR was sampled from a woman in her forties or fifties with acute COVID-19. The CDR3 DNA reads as TGTGCCATCAAAAACGGGGACAGGGTCCCTGAGACCCAGTACTTC. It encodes CAIKNGDRVPETQYF.